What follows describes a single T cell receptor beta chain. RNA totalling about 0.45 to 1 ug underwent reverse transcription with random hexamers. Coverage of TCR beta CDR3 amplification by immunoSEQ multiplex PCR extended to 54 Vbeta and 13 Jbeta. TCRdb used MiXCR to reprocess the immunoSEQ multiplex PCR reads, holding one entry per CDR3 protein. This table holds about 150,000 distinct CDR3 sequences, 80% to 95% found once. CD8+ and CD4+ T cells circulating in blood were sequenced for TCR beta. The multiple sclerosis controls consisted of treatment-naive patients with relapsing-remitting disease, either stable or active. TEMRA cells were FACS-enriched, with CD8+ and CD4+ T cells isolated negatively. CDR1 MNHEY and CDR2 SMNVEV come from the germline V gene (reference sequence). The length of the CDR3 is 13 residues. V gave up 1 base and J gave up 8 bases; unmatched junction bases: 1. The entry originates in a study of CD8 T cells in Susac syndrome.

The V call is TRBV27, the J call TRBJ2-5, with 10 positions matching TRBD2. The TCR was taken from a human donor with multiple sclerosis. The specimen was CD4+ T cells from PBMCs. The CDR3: CASSLLAGGTQYF. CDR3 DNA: TGTGCCAGCAGTTTATTAGCGGGAGGCACCCAGTACTTC.